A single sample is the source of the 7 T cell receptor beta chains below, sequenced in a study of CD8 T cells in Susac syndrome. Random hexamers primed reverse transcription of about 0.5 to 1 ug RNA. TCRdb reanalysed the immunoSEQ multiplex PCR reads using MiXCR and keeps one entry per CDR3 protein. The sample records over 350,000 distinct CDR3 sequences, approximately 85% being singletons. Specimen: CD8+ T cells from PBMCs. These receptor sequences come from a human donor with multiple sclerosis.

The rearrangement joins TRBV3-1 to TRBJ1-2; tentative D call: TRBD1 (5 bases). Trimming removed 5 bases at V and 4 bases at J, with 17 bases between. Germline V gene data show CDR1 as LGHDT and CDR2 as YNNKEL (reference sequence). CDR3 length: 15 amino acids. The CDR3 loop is CASSGTGEEGYGYTF. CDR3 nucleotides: TGTGCCAGCAGCGGTACAGGAGAAGAAGGCTATGGCTACACCTTC.

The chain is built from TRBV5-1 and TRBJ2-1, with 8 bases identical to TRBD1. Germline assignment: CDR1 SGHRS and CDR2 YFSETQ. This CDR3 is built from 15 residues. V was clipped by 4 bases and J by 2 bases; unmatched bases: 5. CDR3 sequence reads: CASSARQGPYNEQFF. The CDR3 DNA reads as TGCGCCAGCAGCGCCCGACAGGGGCCCTACAATGAGCAGTTCTTC. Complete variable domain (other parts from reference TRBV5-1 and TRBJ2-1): KAGVTQTPRYLIKTRGQQVTLSCSPISGHRSVSWYQQTPGQGLQFLFEYFSETQRNKGNFPGRFSGRQFSNSRSEMNVSTLELGDSALYLCASSARQGPYNEQFFGPGTRLTVL.

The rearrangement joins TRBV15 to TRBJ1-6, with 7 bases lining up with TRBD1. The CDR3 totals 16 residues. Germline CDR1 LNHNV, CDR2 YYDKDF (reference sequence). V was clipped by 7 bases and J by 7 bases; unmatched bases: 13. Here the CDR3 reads CATTATSTGLNSPLHF. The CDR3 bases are TGTGCCACCACAGCAACATCGACAGGGCTAAATTCACCCCTCCACTTT.

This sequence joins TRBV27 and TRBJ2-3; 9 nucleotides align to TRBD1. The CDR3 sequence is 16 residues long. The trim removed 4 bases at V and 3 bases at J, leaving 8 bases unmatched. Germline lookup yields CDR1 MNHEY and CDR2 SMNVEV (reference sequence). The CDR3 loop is CASSSPGQGITDTQYF. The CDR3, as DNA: TGTGCCAGCAGTTCGCCGGGACAGGGCATAACAGATACGCAGTATTTT.

The CDR3 DNA reads as TGCTTTACGTACGGGGCGGTTGGCACTGAAGCTTTCTTT. It yields the protein CFTYGAVGTEAFF. The gene calls are TRBV23-1 and TRBJ1-1; a possible D gene is TRBD1 (5 bases). TRBV23-1 is an open reading frame whose function is uncertain. CDR3 length equals 13 residues.

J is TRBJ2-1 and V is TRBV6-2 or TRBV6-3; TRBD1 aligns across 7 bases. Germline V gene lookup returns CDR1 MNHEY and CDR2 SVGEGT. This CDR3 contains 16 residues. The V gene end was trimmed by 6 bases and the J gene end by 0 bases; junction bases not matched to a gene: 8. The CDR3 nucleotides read TGTGCCAGCAGGGTAGGGACAGAGAGCTCCTACAATGAGCAGTTCTTC. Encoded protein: CASRVGTESSYNEQFF.

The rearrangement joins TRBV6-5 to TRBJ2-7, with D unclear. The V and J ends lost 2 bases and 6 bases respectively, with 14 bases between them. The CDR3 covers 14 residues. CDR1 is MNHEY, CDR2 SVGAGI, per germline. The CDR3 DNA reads TGTGCCAGCAGTTACATAGCCGATCGGAGCGAGCAGTACTTC. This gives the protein CASSYIADRSEQYF.